The following is a TCR beta chain sequence with its context. Antigen specificity is unknown. These data originate in a study of cytomegalovirus exposure and HLA in healthy donors. Germline CDR1 and CDR2: SGHRS and YFSETQ. Trimming removed 4 bases at V and 4 bases at J, with 9 bases between. The CDR3 has 13 residues. The PCR employed 60 Vbeta primers together with 13 Jbeta primers. Sequencing used immunoSEQ multiplex PCR; TCRdb keeps in-frame clones, though not all of them. The sample contains approximately 89,000 clones, around 77% of which appear only once. Regarding the study as a whole: Cytomegalovirus-associated TCR beta chains were listed, numbering 164.

The sequence was obtained from a man aged 25 to 45 in good health and CMV-seronegative. V is TRBV5-1 and J is TRBJ1-5; D is unresolved. Sequenced material: PBMCs. The CDR3 sequence is CASSAGENQPQHF. In DNA, the CDR3 is TGCGCCAGCAGCGCGGGAGAAAATCAGCCCCAGCATTTT.